The TCR beta chain described here comes from a study of neurological immune-mediated disorders. TCRdb re-derived calls from the 5' RACE reads in MiXCR, one entry per CDR3 protein. The sample has some 80,000 distinct CDR3 sequences, more than 5% seen once. This clonotype was observed at least ten times. The target antigen is unknown. The CDR3 is made up of 13 amino acids. Trimming stripped 5 bases from V and 2 bases from J, with 13 bases between. CDR1 DFQATT and CDR2 SNEGSKA come from the germline V gene (reference sequence). General study points: The multiple sclerosis repertoire cluster showed no association with any clinical or MRI feature. The authors stated that larger cohorts are needed. The most TCR clonal expansion was seen in HTLV-1-associated myelopathy, and the least was seen in multiple sclerosis, which fell below healthy controls.

This sample's time point: longitudinal time-point 2. The material sequenced was PBMCs. The V gene is TRBV20-1, the J gene TRBJ2-7; TRBD2 is a possible D gene (5 bases). This receptor was obtained from a woman aged 60 to 75 with multiple sclerosis. The CDR3 here is CSASRRTTYEQYF. DNA for the CDR3: TGCAGTGCTTCAAGGAGGACCACCTACGAGCAGTACTTC.